This TCR beta chain derives from a study of cytomegalovirus exposure and HLA in healthy donors. Overall study findings and caveats: There were some public TCRs occurring in many donors, but most TCR sequences were rare. About 87% or about 30% of the time was how often most TCR beta V segments were productive, according to an earlier analysis.

As concerns this clone: Antigen: not known.

CDR1 and CDR2 (germline): LGHNA, YSLEER. This CDR3 is 13 amino acids long. V lost 4 bases, J lost 7 bases, and 11 bases lay in between. This PCR relied on a set of 60 Vbeta primers and 13 Jbeta primers. The table came from immunoSEQ multiplex PCR; TCRdb's copy has only in-frame clones and leaves some out. Of some 220,000 clones listed, approximately 80% are singletons. This rearrangement joins TRBV4-3 to TRBJ2-1; D is perhaps TRBD1 (5 bases). The sequencing sample was made of PBMCs. The receptor's source is a woman in her thirties or forties in good health and CMV-seronegative. CDR3 nucleotide sequence: TGCGCCAGCAGCCGTCTAGGGGTGAATGAGCAGTTCTTC. Translated: CASSRLGVNEQFF.